This TCR beta chain was identified in a study of shared clonotypes between healthy human individuals. The study, taken as a whole, reports: Clonotype sharing levels among donors were expected to vary with sequencing depth. Collection of samples was limited to blood; tissue repertoires likely differ. As a rule, naive subsets had a larger estimated richness than memory subsets.

Here immunoSEQ multiplex PCR was the method, and the copy in TCRdb shows in-frame clones only, minus some. The data show about 2.4 million clones, 90% to 95% seen once. Of note for this clone: The antigen is not known.

CDR3 size: 14 residues. The V gene's germline CDR1 is MNHEY and CDR2 SVGAGI. The germline V and J ends were trimmed by 7 bases and 5 bases, with 17 bases remaining between them. V and J are TRBV6-5 and TRBJ2-5; D not certain. The sequence came from a man younger than 30 in good health. Some clones in this sample may be carry-over from other donors' samples. The sample consisted of naive CD4+ T cells from PBMCs. As for subset: CD45RA+ positively selected. CDR3 residues: CASTPGLSWETQYF. In DNA, the CDR3 is TGTGCCAGCACTCCCGGTCTCTCGTGGGAGACCCAGTACTTC.